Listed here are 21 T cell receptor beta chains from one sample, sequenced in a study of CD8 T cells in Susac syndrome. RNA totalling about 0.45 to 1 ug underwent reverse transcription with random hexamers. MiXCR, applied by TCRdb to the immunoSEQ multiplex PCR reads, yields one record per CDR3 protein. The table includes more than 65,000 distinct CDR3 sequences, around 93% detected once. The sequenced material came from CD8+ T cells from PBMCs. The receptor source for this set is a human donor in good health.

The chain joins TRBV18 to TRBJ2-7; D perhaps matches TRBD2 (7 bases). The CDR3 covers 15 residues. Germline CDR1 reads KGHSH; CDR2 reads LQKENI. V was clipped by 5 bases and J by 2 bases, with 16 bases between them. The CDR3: CASSSRRGGPYEQYV. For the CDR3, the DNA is TGTGCCAGCTCATCCCGGAGGGGGGGCCCCTACGAGCAGTACGTC.

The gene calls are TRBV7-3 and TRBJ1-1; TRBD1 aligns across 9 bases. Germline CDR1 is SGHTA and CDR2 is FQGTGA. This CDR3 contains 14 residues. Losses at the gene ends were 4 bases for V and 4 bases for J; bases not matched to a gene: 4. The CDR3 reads CASSYRGHSTEAFF. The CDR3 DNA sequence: TGTGCCAGCAGCTACAGGGGGCATAGCACTGAAGCTTTCTTT.

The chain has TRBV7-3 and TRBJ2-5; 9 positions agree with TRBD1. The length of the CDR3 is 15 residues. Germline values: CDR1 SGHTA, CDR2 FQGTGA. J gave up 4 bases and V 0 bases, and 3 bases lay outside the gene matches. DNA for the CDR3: TGTGCCAGCAGCTTAACGGGACAGGGAGGAGAGACCCAGTACTTC. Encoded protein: CASSLTGQGGETQYF.

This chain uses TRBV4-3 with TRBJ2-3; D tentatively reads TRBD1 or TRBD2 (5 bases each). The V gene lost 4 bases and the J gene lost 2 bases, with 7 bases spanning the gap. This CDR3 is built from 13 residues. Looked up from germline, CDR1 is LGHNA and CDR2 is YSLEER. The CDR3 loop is CASSPGTTDTQYF. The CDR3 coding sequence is TGCGCCAGCAGCCCGGGGACCACAGATACGCAGTATTTT.

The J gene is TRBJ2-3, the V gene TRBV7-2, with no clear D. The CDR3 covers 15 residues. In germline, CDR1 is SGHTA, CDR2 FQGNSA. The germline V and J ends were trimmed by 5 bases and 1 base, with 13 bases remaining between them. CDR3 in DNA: TGTGCCAGCAGCCCCGTTAGCAAGGGCACAGATACGCAGTATTTT. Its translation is CASSPVSKGTDTQYF.

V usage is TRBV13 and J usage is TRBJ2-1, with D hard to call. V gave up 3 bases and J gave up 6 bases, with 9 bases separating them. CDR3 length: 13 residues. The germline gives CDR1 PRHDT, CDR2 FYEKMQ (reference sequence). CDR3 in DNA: TGTGCCAGCAGCTTCCGGGCTTCCAATGAGCAGTTCTTC. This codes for CASSFRASNEQFF.

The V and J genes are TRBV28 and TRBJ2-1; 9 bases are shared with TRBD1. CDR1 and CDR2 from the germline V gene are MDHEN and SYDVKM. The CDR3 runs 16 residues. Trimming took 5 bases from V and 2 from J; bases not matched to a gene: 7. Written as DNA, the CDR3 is TGTGCCAGCAGTCTAGGACAGGGGTCAACCTACAATGAGCAGTTCTTC. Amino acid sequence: CASSLGQGSTYNEQFF.

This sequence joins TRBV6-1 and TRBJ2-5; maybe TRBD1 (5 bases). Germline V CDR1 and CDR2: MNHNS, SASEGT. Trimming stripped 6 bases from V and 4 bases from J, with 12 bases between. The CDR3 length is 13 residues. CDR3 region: CASRDPGLETQYF. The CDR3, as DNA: TGTGCCAGCAGAGACCCAGGGTTAGAGACCCAGTACTTC.

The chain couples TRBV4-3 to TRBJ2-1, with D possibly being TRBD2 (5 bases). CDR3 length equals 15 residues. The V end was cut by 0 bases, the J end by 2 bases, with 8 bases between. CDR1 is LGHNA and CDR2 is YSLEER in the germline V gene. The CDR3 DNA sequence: TGCGCCAGCAGCCAAGATAGTAGCGCCTACAATGAGCAGTTCTTC. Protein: CASSQDSSAYNEQFF.

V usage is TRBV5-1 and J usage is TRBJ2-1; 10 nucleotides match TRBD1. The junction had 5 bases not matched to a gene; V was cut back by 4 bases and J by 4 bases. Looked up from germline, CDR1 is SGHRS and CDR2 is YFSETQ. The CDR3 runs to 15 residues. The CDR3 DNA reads TGCGCCAGCAGCCTGACAGGGGGCTCTTACAATGAGCAGTTCTTC. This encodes CASSLTGGSYNEQFF.

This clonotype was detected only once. CDR3 coding DNA: TGCGCCAGCTCCTCTTCAGGGGAGTACGAGCAGTACTTC. Translated, it gives CASSSSGEYEQYF. The chain has TRBV5-1 and TRBJ2-7, with D maybe TRBD1 (6 bases). This CDR3 is built from 13 residues. V was trimmed by 7 bases and J by 4 bases, leaving 15 bases between them. CDR1 and CDR2 from the germline V gene are SGHRS and YFSETQ.

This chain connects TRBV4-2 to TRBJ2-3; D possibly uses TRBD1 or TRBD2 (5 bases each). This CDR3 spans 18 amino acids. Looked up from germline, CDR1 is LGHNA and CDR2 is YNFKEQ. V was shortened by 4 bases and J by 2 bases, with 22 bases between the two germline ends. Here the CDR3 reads CASSPSRAGTLSTDTQYF. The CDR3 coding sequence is TGTGCCAGCAGCCCAAGTCGGGCCGGGACCTTATCCACAGATACGCAGTATTTT.

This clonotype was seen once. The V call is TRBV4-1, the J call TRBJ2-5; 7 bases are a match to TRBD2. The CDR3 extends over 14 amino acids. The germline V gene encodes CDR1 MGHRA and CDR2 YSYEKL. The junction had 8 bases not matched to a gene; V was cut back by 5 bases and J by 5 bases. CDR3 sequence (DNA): TGCGCCAGCAGCTCCAGCGGGGACGTGGAGACCCAGTACTTC. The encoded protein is CASSSSGDVETQYF.

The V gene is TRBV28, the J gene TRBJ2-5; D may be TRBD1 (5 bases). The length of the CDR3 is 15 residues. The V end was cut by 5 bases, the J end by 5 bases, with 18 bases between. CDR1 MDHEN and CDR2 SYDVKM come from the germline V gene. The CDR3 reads CASSPQDVKGETQYF. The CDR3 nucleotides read TGTGCCAGCAGTCCACAGGATGTAAAGGGGGAGACCCAGTACTTC.

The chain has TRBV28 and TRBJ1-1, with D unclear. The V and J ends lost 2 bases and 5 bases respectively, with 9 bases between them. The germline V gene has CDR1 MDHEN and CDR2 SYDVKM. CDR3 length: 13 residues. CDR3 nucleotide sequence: TGTGCCAGCAGTTTAGTTAGCGGGACTGAAGCTTTCTTT. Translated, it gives CASSLVSGTEAFF.

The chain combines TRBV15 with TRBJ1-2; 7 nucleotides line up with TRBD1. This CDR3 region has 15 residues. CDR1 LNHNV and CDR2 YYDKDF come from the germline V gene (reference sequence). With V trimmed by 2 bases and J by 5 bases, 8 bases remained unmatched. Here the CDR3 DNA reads TGTGCCACCAGCAGACTTTCCCAGGGGGAATATGGCTACACCTTC. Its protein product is CATSRLSQGEYGYTF.

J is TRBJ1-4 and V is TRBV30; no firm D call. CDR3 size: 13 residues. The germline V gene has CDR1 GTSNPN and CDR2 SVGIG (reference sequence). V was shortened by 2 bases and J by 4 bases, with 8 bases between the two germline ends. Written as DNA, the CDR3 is TGTGCCTGGAGTCGGACGGTTAATGAAAAACTGTTTTTT. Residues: CAWSRTVNEKLFF.

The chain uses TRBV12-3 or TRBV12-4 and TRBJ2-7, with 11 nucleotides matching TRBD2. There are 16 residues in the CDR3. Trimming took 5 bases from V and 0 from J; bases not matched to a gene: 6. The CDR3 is CASSPSGGPLSYEQYF. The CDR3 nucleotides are TGTGCCAGCAGTCCTAGCGGGGGGCCCCTCTCCTACGAGCAGTACTTC.

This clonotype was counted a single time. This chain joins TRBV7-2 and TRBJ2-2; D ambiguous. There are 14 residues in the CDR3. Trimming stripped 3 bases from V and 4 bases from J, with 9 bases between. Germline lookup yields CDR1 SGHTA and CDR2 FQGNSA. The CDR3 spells CASSFDVVTGELFF. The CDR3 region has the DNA TGTGCCAGCAGCTTCGATGTAGTCACCGGGGAGCTGTTTTTT. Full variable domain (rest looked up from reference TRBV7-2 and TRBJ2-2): GAGVSQSPSNKVTEKGKDVELRCDPISGHTALYWYRQSLGQGLEFLIYFQGNSAPDKSGLPSDRFSAERTGGSVSTLTIQRTQQEDSAVYLCASSFDVVTGELFFGEGSRLTVL.

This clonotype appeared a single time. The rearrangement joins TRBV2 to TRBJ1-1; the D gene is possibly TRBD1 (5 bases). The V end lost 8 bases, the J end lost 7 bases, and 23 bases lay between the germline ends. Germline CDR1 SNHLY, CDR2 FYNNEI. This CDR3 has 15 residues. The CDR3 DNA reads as TGTGCCAGCGGGGGGTGGACGTCAGTGCGAGGTGAAGCTTTCTTT. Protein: CASGGWTSVRGEAFF. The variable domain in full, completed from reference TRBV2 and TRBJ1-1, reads EPEVTQTPSHQVTQMGQEVILRCVPISNHLYFYWYRQILGQKVEFLVSFYNNEISEKSEIFDDQFSVERPDGSNFTLKIRSTKLEDSAMYFCASGGWTSVRGEAFFGQGTRLTVV.

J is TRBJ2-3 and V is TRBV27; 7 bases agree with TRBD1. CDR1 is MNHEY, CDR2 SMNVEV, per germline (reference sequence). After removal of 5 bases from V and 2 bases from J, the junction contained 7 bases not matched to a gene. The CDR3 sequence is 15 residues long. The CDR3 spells CASSNIGGFTDTQYF. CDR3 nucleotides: TGTGCCAGCAGTAACATAGGGGGCTTCACAGATACGCAGTATTTT.